These 16 T cell receptor beta chains were all obtained from the same sample, sequenced in a study of blood T cell repertoires in COVID-19. Only in-frame clones appear in the TCRdb table, and some are missing; sequencing was by immunoSEQ multiplex PCR. In the table there are 50,000 to 70,000 clones, 70% to 90% of which are singletons. Source material: peripheral blood. Every receptor here comes from a man between 60 and 75 years old with active or convalescent COVID-19.

V usage is TRBV5-1 and J usage is TRBJ2-5; 9 bases line up with TRBD2. This CDR3 contains 15 residues. Germline values: CDR1 SGHRS, CDR2 YFSETQ. The ends lost 3 bases at V and 7 bases at J; junction bases unmatched: 10. As DNA, the CDR3 is TGCGCCAGCAGCTGGGCGGGACTAGCAGCCCCGACCCAGTACTTC. Translated, it gives CASSWAGLAAPTQYF.

V is TRBV20-1 and J is TRBJ2-2; D might be TRBD2 (5 bases). The V end lost 5 bases, the J end lost 3 bases, and 13 bases lay between the germline ends. This CDR3 contains 14 residues. Germline V lookup: CDR1 DFQATT, CDR2 SNEGSKA (reference sequence). The CDR3 loop reads CSARETSHTGELFF. DNA of the CDR3: TGCAGTGCTCGTGAAACTAGTCACACCGGGGAGCTGTTTTTT.

This sequence joins TRBV13 and TRBJ2-3; D may be TRBD1 (5 bases). The V end was cut by 5 bases, the J end by 4 bases, with 13 bases between. The CDR3 consists of 14 residues. CDR1 is PRHDT, CDR2 FYEKMQ, per germline (reference sequence). This CDR3 is CASSPTRQSDTQYF. CDR3 DNA sequence: TGTGCCAGCAGCCCGACTCGACAGTCAGATACGCAGTATTTT.

This clone has just a few counts. Here the CDR3 reads CASSPYRAANYGYTF. The CDR3, as DNA: TGTGCCAGCAGTCCCTACAGAGCTGCTAACTATGGCTACACCTTC. The chain couples TRBV6-5 to TRBJ1-2; D gene ambiguous. The CDR3 contains 15 residues. CDR1 is MNHEY and CDR2 is SVGAGI in the germline V gene. V lost 5 bases, J lost 0 bases, and 13 bases lay in between.

This sequence joins TRBV5-1 and TRBJ1-6, with 10 bases aligning to TRBD1. J was trimmed by 8 bases and V by 4 bases; bases with no gene match: 3. The CDR3 extends over 14 amino acids. In germline, CDR1 is SGHRS, CDR2 YFSETQ. CDR3 sequence reads: CASSATGGDSPLHF. In DNA form, the CDR3 reads TGCGCCAGCAGCGCGACAGGGGGCGATTCACCCCTCCACTTT.

A few counts support this clone. The chain combines TRBV3-1 (or the pseudogene TRBV3-2) with TRBJ2-2; 7 nucleotides align to TRBD2. The CDR3 runs to 15 residues. Germline loops: CDR1 LGHDT, CDR2 YNNKEL (reference sequence). V lost 6 bases, J lost 1 base, and 5 bases stayed unmatched. This CDR3 is CASSPTSVNTGELFF. CDR3 nucleotides: TGTGCCAGCAGTCCTACTAGCGTGAACACCGGGGAGCTGTTTTTT.

The J gene is TRBJ1-5, the V gene TRBV6-5; D possibly corresponds to TRBD1 (6 bases). The V and J ends lost 0 bases and 7 bases respectively, with 13 bases between them. There are 15 residues in the CDR3. Germline V lookup: CDR1 MNHEY, CDR2 SVGAGI. Here the CDR3 reads CASSYSGQSLQPQHF. Written as DNA, the CDR3 is TGTGCCAGCAGTTACTCTGGACAGTCACTCCAGCCCCAGCATTTT.

The V gene is TRBV2, the J gene TRBJ2-3, with 8 positions matching TRBD2. The junction had 17 bases not matched to a gene; V was cut back by 7 bases and J by 5 bases. The CDR3 contains 17 residues. CDR1 is SNHLY, CDR2 FYNNEI, per germline. The CDR3 reads CASTSLAGQTSVDTQYF. CDR3 coding DNA: TGTGCCAGCACGTCCCTAGCGGGCCAGACTTCGGTAGATACGCAGTATTTT.

CDR3 sequence: CASSRETRKADTQYF. CDR3 DNA: TGTGCCAGCAGCCGGGAGACTAGGAAGGCAGATACGCAGTATTTT. The V call is TRBV5-4, the J call TRBJ2-3; D may be TRBD2 (6 bases). Germline CDR1 SGHNT, CDR2 YYREEE (reference sequence). The CDR3 totals 15 residues. V shed 4 bases and J shed 4 bases, with 16 bases lying between them. Filled out from reference TRBV5-4 and TRBJ2-3, the complete variable domain reads ETGVTQSPTHLIKTRGQQVTLRCSSQSGHNTVSWYQQALGQGPQFIFQYYREEENGRGNFPPRFSGLQFPNYSSELNVNALELDDSALYLCASSRETRKADTQYFGPGTRLTVL.

The chain combines TRBV6-1 with TRBJ1-1, with D tentatively TRBD1 (5 bases). With 2 bases removed from V and 6 bases from J, the gap between germline ends came to 13 bases. CDR3 length: 14 residues. The germline CDR1 and CDR2 sequences are MNHNS and SASEGT. This CDR3 is CASSERARAAEAFF. The CDR3 nucleotides read TGTGCCAGCAGTGAAAGAGCCAGGGCCGCTGAAGCTTTCTTT.

The CDR3 sequence is CASMLTSTSTDTQYF. CDR3 DNA: TGTGCCAGTATGCTGACTAGCACGAGCACAGATACGCAGTATTTT. The rearrangement uses TRBV19 and TRBJ2-3; TRBD2 agrees at 7 bases. The CDR3 covers 15 residues. From germline, CDR1 is LNHDA and CDR2 SQIVND (reference sequence). Unmatched junction bases numbered 7, after V lost 7 bases and J lost 0 bases.

The gene calls are TRBV19 and TRBJ2-7, with 9 bases lining up with TRBD1. Trimming removed 8 bases from V and 5 bases from J; junction bases left unmatched: 13. Looked up from germline, CDR1 is LNHDA and CDR2 is SQIVND (reference sequence). This CDR3 is built from 15 residues. Here the CDR3 reads CASEAGTGMRNEQYF. DNA for the CDR3: TGTGCCAGTGAAGCCGGGACAGGGATGCGAAACGAGCAGTACTTC.

The chain has TRBV2 and TRBJ2-1, with 10 bases aligning to TRBD2. Germline CDR1 is SNHLY and CDR2 is FYNNEI. The CDR3 contains 15 residues. V trimming: 8 bases; J trimming: 2 bases; junction bases outside the gene matches: 6. The CDR3 here is CASREAGGTYNEQFF. Here the CDR3 DNA reads TGTGCCAGCCGAGAAGCGGGAGGGACCTACAATGAGCAGTTCTTC.

This clone occurred a few times. V usage is TRBV4-3 and J usage is TRBJ2-7; 10 bases are a match to TRBD2. The V gene end was trimmed by 0 bases and the J gene end by 5 bases; junction bases not matched to a gene: 4. The CDR3 totals 15 residues. Germline-derived CDR1 and CDR2 are LGHNA and YSLEER. CDR3 coding DNA: TGCGCCAGCAGCCAAGATACTAGCGGGGTTAACGAGCAGTACTTC. Protein: CASSQDTSGVNEQYF.

This rearrangement joins TRBV7-3 to TRBJ1-1, with 8 bases fitting TRBD1. V gave up 5 bases and J gave up 3 bases; unmatched junction bases: 8. The CDR3 has 15 residues. Germline CDR1 is SGHTA and CDR2 is FQGTGA. In DNA form, the CDR3 reads TGTGCCAGCAGCCAAACAGGGGGGCGACACACTGAAGCTTTCTTT. As protein: CASSQTGGRHTEAFF.

The genes are TRBV27 and TRBJ1-3; 10 nucleotides align to TRBD1. In germline, CDR1 is MNHEY, CDR2 SMNVEV (reference sequence). V gave up 6 bases and J gave up 9 bases; unmatched junction bases: 8. The CDR3 totals 14 residues. CDR3 bases: TGTGCCAGCAGGGCCCCGGGACAGGGGCGCACCATATATTTT. Its protein product is CASRAPGQGRTIYF.